Listed below are T cell receptor beta chains from one sample, sequenced in a study of T cell changes during pregnancy in multiple sclerosis. Repertoires were generated with immunoSEQ multiplex PCR, while TCRdb's copy carries only in-frame clones and drops some. The sample lists around 100,000 clones, about 91% occurring once. The sample was peripheral blood, taken in the second trimester of pregnancy. The receptors originated from a female donor with multiple sclerosis, enrolled in a pregnancy study. CDR3s include the opening cysteine and the closing phenylalanine or tryptophan. D genes are given only for firm matches. Clone size is shown for a subset of rows, as once, few, many or a class of expanded clone.

CDR3	DNA	V	size	D	J
CASSPNSNTEAFF	TGTGCCAGCAGTCCTAATTCGAACACTGAAGCTTTCTTT	TRBV9	-	-	TRBJ1-1
CASRELAGGSYNEQFF	TGTGCCAGCAGAGAACTAGCGGGAGGCTCCTACAATGAGCAGTTCTTC	TRBV2	-	TRBD2	TRBJ2-1
CATSEPGGVLDTIYF	TGTGCCACCAGCGAACCCGGAGGGGTGTTGGACACCATATATTTT	TRBV15	-	-	TRBJ1-3
CASSDHSGEQFF	TGTGCCAGCAGTGATCACTCAGGTGAGCAGTTCTTC	TRBV6-1	-	-	TRBJ2-1
CASSAGRGRQETQYF	TGTGCCAGCAGTGCGGGGCGGGGACGGCAAGAGACCCAGTACTTC	TRBV2	-	-	TRBJ2-5
CASLGLPDSNQPQHF	TGTGCCAGTTTGGGCCTACCGGATAGCAATCAGCCCCAGCATTTT	TRBV28	-	-	TRBJ1-5
CASSLSSGLAGDTGELFF	TGTGCCAGCAGCCTCTCATCGGGACTAGCGGGAGACACCGGGGAGCTGTTTTTT	TRBV14	-	TRBD2	TRBJ2-2
CASSSPRGDTSSGANVLTF	TGTGCCAGCAGCTCTCCCAGGGGGGACACCAGCTCTGGGGCCAACGTCCTGACTTTC	TRBV7-9	once	-	TRBJ2-6
CSVEDWTSGDGETQYF	TGCAGCGTTGAAGATTGGACTAGCGGGGACGGCGAGACCCAGTACTTC	TRBV29-1	-	TRBD2	TRBJ2-5
CASSIGPSGRFQETQYF	TGTGCCAGTAGTATAGGACCTAGCGGGAGGTTCCAAGAGACCCAGTACTTC	TRBV19	-	TRBD2	TRBJ2-5
CASSLAGQRSSYNEQFF	TGCGCCAGCAGCTTGGCCGGACAGAGAAGCTCCTACAATGAGCAGTTCTTC	TRBV5-1	once	-	TRBJ2-1
CASSLVATGVHTDTQYF	TGCGCCAGCAGCTTGGTCGCTACAGGAGTTCACACAGATACGCAGTATTTT	TRBV5-1	-	-	TRBJ2-3
CASSPGQALYGYTF	TGCGCCAGCAGCCCGGGACAGGCCCTTTATGGCTACACCTTC	TRBV4-1	few	TRBD1	TRBJ1-2
CASSLAGGSDNEQFF	TGCGCCAGCAGCTTGGCAGGGGGGAGCGACAATGAGCAGTTCTTC	TRBV5-1	-	-	TRBJ2-1
CASSSVGMSSYEQYF	TGTGCCAGTAGTTCGGTCGGGATGAGCTCCTACGAGCAGTACTTC	TRBV19	-	-	TRBJ2-7
CASSSGTGVGEQYF	TGTGCCAGCAGCTCAGGTACAGGGGTGGGCGAGCAGTACTTC	TRBV11-1	-	TRBD1	TRBJ2-7
CASSEGQFSGANVLTF	TGTGCCAGCAGTGAAGGGCAGTTCTCTGGGGCCAACGTCCTGACTTTC	TRBV2	few	-	TRBJ2-6
CASSQKGAPGQSNEKLFF	TGCGCCAGCAGTCAAAAGGGGGCCCCGGGACAGTCAAATGAAAAACTGTTTTTT	TRBV23-1	-	TRBD1	TRBJ1-4
CASSLVWVGQVNTEAFF	TGTGCCAGCAGCTTAGTTTGGGTTGGACAGGTGAACACTGAAGCTTTCTTT	TRBV7-8	-	TRBD1	TRBJ1-1
CASSLPPGRADEQFF	TGTGCCAGCAGCTTACCCCCCGGGAGGGCCGATGAGCAGTTCTTC	TRBV7-9	-	TRBD2	TRBJ2-1
CARSLPHRGHGKAEAFF	TGTGCCAGAAGCTTGCCCCACAGGGGGCATGGCAAAGCTGAAGCTTTCTTT	TRBV5-3	-	TRBD1	TRBJ1-1
CASSRPGQQREQFF	TGTGCCAGCAGTCGCCCCGGACAGCAAAGGGAGCAGTTCTTC	TRBV28	-	-	TRBJ2-1
CASSPSGRAPDTQYF	TGTGCCAGCAGCCCTAGCGGGAGGGCCCCAGATACGCAGTATTTT	TRBV4-2	-	TRBD2	TRBJ2-3
CASSLELTGGWETQYF	TGCGCCAGCAGCTTGGAGCTTACAGGGGGCTGGGAGACCCAGTACTTC	TRBV5-1	once	TRBD1	TRBJ2-5
CASSLLTGAPYEQYF	TGTGCCAGCAGCTTATTGACAGGGGCGCCCTACGAGCAGTACTTC	TRBV7-9	-	TRBD1	TRBJ2-7
CATSRGRGETQYF	TGTGCCACCAGCAGAGGACGGGGAGAGACCCAGTACTTC	TRBV15	-	-	TRBJ2-5
CASSKGLAGSYEQYF	TGTGCCAGCAGTAAAGGACTAGCGGGTTCCTACGAGCAGTACTTC	TRBV6-5	-	TRBD2	TRBJ2-7
CASSHIPYEQYF	TGTGCCAGCAGCCACATTCCCTACGAGCAGTACTTC	TRBV7-9	once	-	TRBJ2-7
CASSNLPDTGELFF	TGTGCCAGCAGCAACCTACCCGACACCGGGGAGCTGTTTTTT	TRBV6-4	-	-	TRBJ2-2
CASSVGTSVSYEQYF	TGTGCCAGCAGCGTAGGGACTAGCGTATCCTACGAGCAGTACTTC	TRBV9	-	TRBD2	TRBJ2-7
CASSQGLAGGATDTQYF	TGTGCCAGCAGTCAGGGACTAGCGGGAGGCGCGACAGATACGCAGTATTTT	TRBV27	-	TRBD2	TRBJ2-3
CASSLIVQTEAFF	TGTGCCAGCAGCTTAATCGTGCAGACTGAAGCTTTCTTT	TRBV7-2	-	-	TRBJ1-1
CSVGTYQTISYNEQFF	TGCAGCGTTGGGACATACCAAACTATTTCCTACAATGAGCAGTTCTTC	TRBV29-1	-	-	TRBJ2-1
CASSLILAGVRRGETQYF	TGCGCCAGCAGCTTGATCCTAGCGGGAGTGAGGAGGGGAGAGACCCAGTACTTC	TRBV5-1	few	TRBD2	TRBJ2-5
CASRPSNGGTEAFF	TGTGCCAGCAGACCTTCAAATGGGGGGACTGAAGCTTTCTTT	TRBV6-5	-	-	TRBJ1-1
CASSQITGGPVETQYF	TGCGCCAGCAGCCAGATTACAGGCGGACCGGTAGAGACCCAGTACTTC	TRBV4-1	once	-	TRBJ2-5
CASRRDGKAYEQYF	TGTGCCAGCAGGCGGGACGGTAAAGCCTACGAGCAGTACTTC	TRBV6-5	-	-	TRBJ2-7
CASSLAFGTDTQYF	TGTGCCAGCAGCCTAGCGTTTGGCACAGATACGCAGTATTTT	TRBV6-4	-	-	TRBJ2-3
CASSIVSGNQPQHF	TGTGCCAGTAGTATTGTATCAGGCAATCAGCCCCAGCATTTT	TRBV19	-	-	TRBJ1-5
CASSHPTDTFYEQYF	TGTGCCAGCAGCCACCCGACAGATACCTTCTACGAGCAGTACTTC	TRBV5-6	-	-	TRBJ2-7
CASSIGGSNEKLFF	TGTGCCAGCAGCATCGGGGGGTCTAATGAAAAACTGTTTTTT	TRBV7-2	-	-	TRBJ1-4
CASRQGGETQYF	TGTGCCAGTAGACAGGGGGGAGAGACCCAGTACTTC	TRBV19	-	TRBD1	TRBJ2-5
CASSTSPSAANNEQFF	TGTGCCAGCAGCACCTCTCCTAGCGCTGCTAACAATGAGCAGTTCTTC	TRBV7-2	-	-	TRBJ2-1
CAWRNTREYQETQYF	TGTGCCTGGAGAAATACAAGGGAGTACCAAGAGACCCAGTACTTC	TRBV30	-	-	TRBJ2-5
CSAGQGLGRGELFF	TGCAGCGCTGGACAGGGGCTCGGTCGCGGGGAGCTGTTTTTT	TRBV29-1	-	TRBD1	TRBJ2-2
CASSLPPSGRAGYEQYF	TGTGCCAGCAGTTTGCCTCCTAGCGGGAGGGCCGGTTACGAGCAGTACTTC	TRBV28	-	TRBD2	TRBJ2-7